The rows below give T cell receptor beta chains drawn from one sample of a study of blood T cell repertoires in COVID-19. Profiling relied on immunoSEQ multiplex PCR, and the TCRdb table lists in-frame clones only, not all of them. The sample includes roughly 290,000 clones, around 85% of them seen just once. The specimen sequenced was PBMCs or T cells enriched from blood (not recorded which). All receptors derive from a young man who had recovered from COVID-19. CDR3s include the opening cysteine and the closing phenylalanine or tryptophan. The order of the fields is J gene, V gene, clone size, D gene, CDR3 protein, CDR3 DNA. A D gene is named only where the DNA matches it firmly. Some rows mark clone size as missing; the rest say once, few, many or name a class of expanded clone.

j_call: TRBJ1-5
v_call: TRBV29-1
clone_size: NA
d_call: NA
cdr3_aa: CSVGGPGNQPQHF
cdr3_nt: TGCAGCGTTGGGGGCCCAGGAAATCAGCCCCAGCATTTT

j_call: TRBJ2-7
v_call: TRBV7-9
clone_size: NA
d_call: NA
cdr3_aa: CASSLSIGSSYEQYF
cdr3_nt: TGTGCCAGCAGCTTAAGCATCGGTTCCTCCTACGAGCAGTACTTC

j_call: TRBJ1-2
v_call: TRBV27
clone_size: NA
d_call: TRBD1
cdr3_aa: CASSRGPGQGIYGYTF
cdr3_nt: TGTGCCAGCAGTCGAGGCCCGGGACAGGGGATCTATGGCTACACCTTC

j_call: TRBJ1-5
v_call: TRBV5-4
clone_size: NA
d_call: TRBD1
cdr3_aa: CASQRDRAYVNQPQHF
cdr3_nt: TGTGCCAGCCAGAGGGACAGGGCTTACGTCAATCAGCCCCAGCATTTT

j_call: TRBJ2-2
v_call: TRBV20-1
clone_size: once
d_call: TRBD2
cdr3_aa: CSASDMAGGPGELFF
cdr3_nt: TGCAGTGCTAGTGATATGGCGGGGGGGCCCGGGGAGCTGTTTTTT

j_call: TRBJ1-3
v_call: TRBV7-6
clone_size: NA
d_call: NA
cdr3_aa: CASSLGGGAGNTIYF
cdr3_nt: TGTGCCAGCAGCTTAGGGGGAGGCGCTGGAAACACCATATATTTT

j_call: TRBJ1-1
v_call: TRBV20-1
clone_size: NA
d_call: TRBD1
cdr3_aa: CSASEGARTEAFF
cdr3_nt: TGCAGTGCTAGTGAGGGGGCGCGTACTGAAGCTTTCTTT

j_call: TRBJ1-1
v_call: TRBV29-1
clone_size: NA
d_call: TRBD1
cdr3_aa: CSVRAGGTGTEAFF
cdr3_nt: TGCAGCGTTCGCGCAGGGGGCACGGGCACTGAAGCTTTCTTT

j_call: TRBJ1-6
v_call: TRBV6-6
clone_size: once
d_call: TRBD1
cdr3_aa: CASSYNRDRRRGPLHF
cdr3_nt: TGTGCCAGCAGTTATAACCGGGACAGGCGCCGAGGGCCCCTCCACTTT

j_call: TRBJ2-3
v_call: TRBV18
clone_size: many
d_call: NA
cdr3_aa: CASSPRAQGVRLTDTQYF
cdr3_nt: TGTGCCAGCTCACCCCGGGCACAAGGGGTGAGGCTCACAGATACGCAGTATTTT

j_call: TRBJ1-2
v_call: TRBV7-9
clone_size: NA
d_call: TRBD1
cdr3_aa: CASSLAPGGKGYGYTF
cdr3_nt: TGTGCCAGCAGCTTAGCGCCAGGGGGCAAAGGCTATGGCTACACCTTC

j_call: TRBJ1-1
v_call: TRBV7-8
clone_size: once
d_call: TRBD1
cdr3_aa: CASSLASGQGAGNTEAFF
cdr3_nt: TGTGCCAGCAGCTTAGCAAGTGGGCAGGGGGCTGGGAACACTGAAGCTTTCTTT

j_call: TRBJ1-2
v_call: TRBV5-4
clone_size: NA
d_call: NA
cdr3_aa: CASSPQRGYGYTF
cdr3_nt: TGTGCCAGCAGCCCCCAGAGAGGGTATGGCTACACCTTC

j_call: TRBJ1-4
v_call: TRBV19
clone_size: NA
d_call: NA
cdr3_aa: CASGATGRSNEKLFF
cdr3_nt: TGTGCCAGTGGCGCGACAGGACGATCTAATGAAAAACTGTTTTTT

j_call: TRBJ2-1
v_call: TRBV5-5
clone_size: NA
d_call: NA
cdr3_aa: CASSAAGGFHLF
cdr3_nt: TGTGCCAGCAGCGCCGCGGGCGGGTTCCACCTCTTC

j_call: TRBJ2-1
v_call: TRBV30
clone_size: NA
d_call: TRBD2
cdr3_aa: CAWSVGLAGEWSSYNEQFF
cdr3_nt: TGTGCCTGGAGTGTAGGGCTAGCGGGGGAGTGGAGCTCCTACAATGAGCAGTTCTTC

j_call: TRBJ2-3
v_call: TRBV2
clone_size: NA
d_call: NA
cdr3_aa: CASSAGLSRTDTQYF
cdr3_nt: TGTGCCAGCAGTGCGGGACTTTCCCGCACAGATACGCAGTATTTT

j_call: TRBJ1-2
v_call: TRBV7-3
clone_size: NA
d_call: NA
cdr3_aa: CASSLSPGYGYTF
cdr3_nt: TGTGCCAGCAGCTTAAGTCCAGGCTATGGCTACACCTTC

j_call: TRBJ2-2
v_call: TRBV27
clone_size: NA
d_call: NA
cdr3_aa: CASSSGPSTGELFF
cdr3_nt: TGTGCCAGCAGTTCAGGGCCCAGCACCGGGGAGCTGTTTTTT

j_call: TRBJ2-4
v_call: TRBV19
clone_size: NA
d_call: NA
cdr3_aa: CASSHAGKNIQYF
cdr3_nt: TGTGCCAGTAGTCACGCCGGCAAAAACATTCAGTACTTC

j_call: TRBJ1-6
v_call: TRBV12-3/TRBV12-4
clone_size: NA
d_call: NA
cdr3_aa: CASSLANSPLHF
cdr3_nt: TGTGCCAGCAGTTTGGCAAATTCACCCCTCCACTTT

j_call: TRBJ2-5
v_call: TRBV5-1
clone_size: NA
d_call: NA
cdr3_aa: CASSLDSQETQYF
cdr3_nt: TGCGCCAGCAGCTTGGACAGTCAAGAGACCCAGTACTTC

j_call: TRBJ1-5
v_call: TRBV10-1
clone_size: NA
d_call: NA
cdr3_aa: CASRRTTGPYSNQPQHF
cdr3_nt: TGCGCCAGCAGGAGAACAACAGGGCCCTATAGCAATCAGCCCCAGCATTTT

j_call: TRBJ1-6
v_call: TRBV6-5
clone_size: NA
d_call: TRBD1
cdr3_aa: CASSPTGVYDALHF
cdr3_nt: TGTGCCAGCAGTCCGACAGGGGTCTATGATGCCCTCCACTTT

j_call: TRBJ1-5
v_call: TRBV19
clone_size: NA
d_call: NA
cdr3_aa: CASSIMPGSSNQPQHF
cdr3_nt: TGTGCCAGTAGTATAATGCCCGGGTCTAGCAATCAGCCCCAGCATTTT

j_call: TRBJ2-7
v_call: TRBV11-1
clone_size: NA
d_call: NA
cdr3_aa: CASSPSAVSSYEQYF
cdr3_nt: TGTGCCAGCAGCCCAAGCGCAGTTTCCTCCTACGAGCAGTACTTC

j_call: TRBJ1-1
v_call: TRBV19
clone_size: NA
d_call: NA
cdr3_aa: CASTEDRYTEAFF
cdr3_nt: TGTGCCAGTACGGAGGATCGGTACACTGAAGCTTTCTTT

j_call: TRBJ1-1
v_call: TRBV9
clone_size: NA
d_call: NA
cdr3_aa: CASSRGQPTMNTEAFF
cdr3_nt: TGTGCCAGCAGCCGCGGACAGCCAACTATGAACACTGAAGCTTTCTTT

j_call: TRBJ1-2
v_call: TRBV4-1
clone_size: NA
d_call: NA
cdr3_aa: CASSQVAANYGYTF
cdr3_nt: TGCGCCAGCAGCCAAGTTGCGGCTAACTATGGCTACACCTTC

j_call: TRBJ1-2
v_call: TRBV24-1
clone_size: NA
d_call: TRBD1
cdr3_aa: CATSGGDSPSIYGYTF
cdr3_nt: TGTGCCACCAGTGGGGGGGACAGTCCCTCAATCTATGGCTACACCTTC

j_call: TRBJ2-7
v_call: TRBV20-1
clone_size: NA
d_call: NA
cdr3_aa: CSARYFYEQYF
cdr3_nt: TGCAGTGCTAGATACTTCTACGAGCAGTACTTC

j_call: TRBJ2-3
v_call: TRBV30
clone_size: NA
d_call: NA
cdr3_aa: CAWSVSSTDTQYF
cdr3_nt: TGTGCCTGGAGTGTATCGAGCACAGATACGCAGTATTTT

j_call: TRBJ1-6
v_call: TRBV30
clone_size: NA
d_call: NA
cdr3_aa: CAWSVGRDGKLGRRGESPLHF
cdr3_nt: TGTGCCTGGAGTGTAGGGAGGGATGGCAAATTGGGACGCCGAGGGGAGTCACCCCTCCACTTT

j_call: TRBJ1-2
v_call: TRBV11-2
clone_size: NA
d_call: TRBD1
cdr3_aa: CASSWGPPGQGRHYTF
cdr3_nt: TGTGCCAGCAGCTGGGGGCCACCGGGACAGGGGAGGCACTACACCTTC

j_call: TRBJ1-6
v_call: TRBV5-1
clone_size: NA
d_call: TRBD1
cdr3_aa: CASSLEQGPNSPLHF
cdr3_nt: TGCGCCAGCAGCTTGGAACAGGGGCCGAATTCACCCCTCCACTTT

j_call: TRBJ1-1
v_call: TRBV6-5
clone_size: NA
d_call: NA
cdr3_aa: CASRPIHMNTEAFF
cdr3_nt: TGTGCCAGCAGACCCATCCACATGAACACTGAAGCTTTCTTT

j_call: TRBJ2-7
v_call: TRBV14
clone_size: NA
d_call: TRBD2
cdr3_aa: CASSPSSGGAREQYF
cdr3_nt: TGTGCCAGCAGCCCCTCTAGCGGGGGGGCTCGTGAGCAGTACTTC

j_call: TRBJ1-2
v_call: TRBV7-2
clone_size: NA
d_call: NA
cdr3_aa: CASSLADRTLYGYTF
cdr3_nt: TGTGCCAGCAGCTTAGCCGACAGAACGCTCTATGGCTACACCTTC

j_call: TRBJ1-4
v_call: TRBV29-1
clone_size: NA
d_call: NA
cdr3_aa: CSSRIDRLFYELFF
cdr3_nt: TGCAGCTCCCGGATCGACAGGCTCTTCTATGAACTGTTTTTT

j_call: TRBJ2-7
v_call: TRBV7-3
clone_size: few
d_call: TRBD2
cdr3_aa: CASSSRLAGDQGYEQYF
cdr3_nt: TGTGCCAGCAGCTCCCGACTAGCGGGGGACCAAGGCTACGAGCAGTACTTC

j_call: TRBJ2-7
v_call: TRBV11-3
clone_size: NA
d_call: TRBD1
cdr3_aa: CASSPGQGLGEQYF
cdr3_nt: TGTGCCAGCAGCCCCGGACAGGGGCTCGGCGAGCAGTACTTC

j_call: TRBJ2-3
v_call: TRBV10-3
clone_size: NA
d_call: NA
cdr3_aa: CAISDWRGVTDTQYF
cdr3_nt: TGTGCCATCAGTGATTGGCGGGGAGTCACAGATACGCAGTATTTT

j_call: TRBJ1-2
v_call: TRBV7-9
clone_size: NA
d_call: NA
cdr3_aa: CASSLLLYGYTF
cdr3_nt: TGTGCCAGCAGCTTATTACTTTATGGCTACACCTTC

j_call: TRBJ2-7
v_call: TRBV5-1
clone_size: once
d_call: TRBD1
cdr3_aa: CASRTGQGSYEQYF
cdr3_nt: TGCGCCAGCAGAACCGGACAGGGATCCTACGAGCAGTACTTC

j_call: TRBJ1-4
v_call: TRBV7-9
clone_size: NA
d_call: NA
cdr3_aa: CASSLGGGREKLFF
cdr3_nt: TGTGCCAGCAGTCTGGGTGGGGGCCGAGAAAAACTGTTTTTT

j_call: TRBJ2-2
v_call: TRBV10-3
clone_size: NA
d_call: NA
cdr3_aa: CAISESNREGTGELFF
cdr3_nt: TGTGCCATCAGTGAGTCTAACAGGGAAGGCACCGGGGAGCTGTTTTTT

j_call: TRBJ1-4
v_call: TRBV24-1
clone_size: NA
d_call: NA
cdr3_aa: CATSDSRGTNEKLFF
cdr3_nt: TGTGCCACCAGTGATAGTAGGGGCACTAATGAAAAACTGTTTTTT

j_call: TRBJ2-7
v_call: TRBV6-6
clone_size: NA
d_call: TRBD1
cdr3_aa: CASSRDRTTYEQYF
cdr3_nt: TGTGCCAGCAGCCGGGACAGAACTACCTACGAGCAGTACTTC

j_call: TRBJ2-1
v_call: TRBV6-2/TRBV6-3
clone_size: NA
d_call: TRBD2
cdr3_aa: CASSYSWVSASGGVTLNEQFF
cdr3_nt: TGTGCCAGCAGTTACTCTTGGGTTTCGGCTAGCGGGGGAGTGACGTTAAATGAGCAGTTCTTC

j_call: TRBJ1-2
v_call: TRBV7-8
clone_size: NA
d_call: TRBD1
cdr3_aa: CASSLAPEAGGYGYTF
cdr3_nt: TGTGCCAGCAGCTTAGCCCCAGAAGCAGGGGGCTATGGCTACACCTTC

j_call: TRBJ2-2
v_call: TRBV4-3
clone_size: NA
d_call: TRBD2
cdr3_aa: CASSPPGGLNTGELFF
cdr3_nt: TGCGCCAGCAGCCCACCGGGGGGATTGAACACCGGGGAGCTGTTTTTT

j_call: TRBJ2-3
v_call: TRBV4-2
clone_size: NA
d_call: NA
cdr3_aa: CASSQEWAQPTDTQYF
cdr3_nt: TGTGCCAGCAGCCAAGAGTGGGCTCAACCCACAGATACGCAGTATTTT

j_call: TRBJ1-6
v_call: TRBV4-1
clone_size: NA
d_call: NA
cdr3_aa: CASSQEWGDSLLHF
cdr3_nt: TGCGCCAGCAGCCAAGAATGGGGGGATTCACTCCTCCACTTT

j_call: TRBJ2-2
v_call: TRBV7-9
clone_size: NA
d_call: NA
cdr3_aa: CASSPPGTGELFF
cdr3_nt: TGTGCCAGCAGCCCTCCGGGGACCGGGGAGCTGTTTTTT

j_call: TRBJ2-1
v_call: TRBV7-9
clone_size: NA
d_call: NA
cdr3_aa: CASSSPSGSYNEQFF
cdr3_nt: TGTGCCAGCAGCTCACCCTCCGGCTCCTACAATGAGCAGTTCTTC

j_call: TRBJ1-2
v_call: TRBV21-1
clone_size: NA
d_call: NA
cdr3_aa: CASSPPGQGHGYTF
cdr3_nt: TGTGCCAGCAGCCCCCCGGGACAGGGTCATGGCTACACCTTC

j_call: TRBJ1-4
v_call: TRBV7-9
clone_size: once
d_call: NA
cdr3_aa: CAMDNATNEKLFF
cdr3_nt: TGTGCCATGGACAACGCAACTAATGAAAAACTGTTTTTT